One TCR beta chain is described in this entry. This entry belongs to a study of blood T cell repertoires in COVID-19. Study context: Sources were T cells, B-cell-depleted T cells, or PBMCs; the material itself was cDNA or gDNA.

Clones were read by immunoSEQ multiplex PCR, and TCRdb kept only the in-frame ones, dropping some. The sample carries about 240,000 clones, about 80% recorded once. The CDR3 extends over 12 amino acids. V lost 1 base, J lost 5 bases, and 8 bases lay in between. The germline CDR1 and CDR2 sequences are SQVTM and ANQGSEA. This sequence joins TRBV29-1 and TRBJ1-2; no firm D call. Sequenced sample: peripheral blood. The source is a woman of 80 years or more with acute or convalescent COVID-19. The CDR3 DNA sequence: TGCAGCGTTGAAGGGGCAGTATATGGCTACACCTTC. Its translation is CSVEGAVYGYTF.